These 5 T cell receptor beta chains came from one sample sequenced in a study of blood T cell repertoires in COVID-19. Sequenced by immunoSEQ multiplex PCR; TCRdb stores in-frame clones only, minus some. The profile covers 180,000 or so clones, with 65% to 85% appearing a single time and roughly 13% taken by the ten largest. Sequenced: PBMCs or T cells enriched from blood (not recorded which). Receptors originate from a woman aged 55-75 years who had recovered from COVID-19.

The V call is TRBV30, the J call TRBJ2-1; a possible D gene is TRBD2 (7 bases). This CDR3 is 14 amino acids long. Germline CDR1 reads GTSNPN; CDR2 reads SVGIG (reference sequence). V was trimmed by 2 bases and J by 7 bases, leaving 15 bases between them. CDR3 in amino acids: CAWSRLGGGNEQFF. CDR3 DNA: TGTGCCTGGAGTCGCCTAGGGGGGGGGAATGAGCAGTTCTTC.

The J gene is TRBJ2-2, the V gene TRBV5-1; 8 bases match TRBD2. CDR1 and CDR2 (germline): SGHRS, YFSETQ. The CDR3 length is 15 residues. V was clipped by 4 bases and J by 4 bases; unmatched bases: 6. CDR3 nucleotides: TGCGCCAGCAGCGCCCGGGGGGGCCTCACCGGGGAGCTGTTTTTT. Translating it yields CASSARGGLTGELFF.

J is TRBJ1-1 and V is TRBV28; TRBD1 agrees at 7 bases. Germline V lookup: CDR1 MDHEN, CDR2 SYDVKM. Losses at the gene ends were 6 bases for V and 6 bases for J; bases not matched to a gene: 13. The CDR3 loop spans 15 amino acids. The CDR3 loop reads CASRGGDSGAAEAFF. The CDR3 DNA reads as TGTGCCAGCAGGGGCGGGGACAGCGGTGCGGCTGAAGCTTTCTTT.

This chain links TRBV3-1 (or the pseudogene TRBV3-2) with TRBJ1-3, with a tentative D call TRBD1 (5 bases). V was pared by 5 bases and J by 4 bases, with 12 bases between. The CDR3 length is 14 residues. The germline V gene encodes CDR1 LGHDT and CDR2 YNNKEL (reference sequence). The chain's CDR3 is CASSSGGSGNTIYF. The CDR3 nucleotides read TGTGCCAGCAGCTCCGGGGGGTCGGGAAACACCATATATTTT.

The V call is TRBV19, the J call TRBJ1-1; maybe TRBD1 (5 bases). Germline CDR1 LNHDA, CDR2 SQIVND (reference sequence). The V and J ends lost 4 bases and 5 bases respectively, with 11 bases between them. The CDR3 totals 13 residues. The CDR3, as DNA: TGTGCCAGTAGTACAGGGTCGTGGACTGAAGCTTTCTTT. Translated: CASSTGSWTEAFF.